This passage covers 20 T cell receptor beta chains from one sample sequenced in a study of beta chain features in type 1 diabetes. Notes on the study in general: In every one of the four CD4+ subsets, TCRB CDR3s were moderately but significantly shorter in Type 1 diabetes patients.

Every bit of the isolated RNA underwent reverse transcription, so sequencing read expressed TCRB transcripts. Assay: immunoSEQ multiplex PCR; the TCRdb copy retains only in-frame clones and omits some. The sample includes about 180,000 clones, roughly 8% of them seen just once. These TCRs' antigens remain unknown. The sequenced sample was central memory CD4+ T cells from blood. The source of these receptors is a man younger than 30 with type 1 diabetes.

V is TRBV28 and J is TRBJ2-2; weak D call: TRBD2 (6 bases). Trimming stripped 11 bases from V and 2 bases from J, with 9 bases between. CDR1 is MDHEN, CDR2 SYDVKM, per germline. The CDR3 sequence is 12 residues long. Written as DNA, the CDR3 is TGTGCCCTGGGGGGAAACACCGGGGAGCTGTTTTTT. Translated, it gives CALGGNTGELFF.

This clone was recorded a few times. The chain links TRBV7-2 to TRBJ2-6, with 11 bases that match TRBD1. The V segment lost 3 bases and the J segment 2 bases; nucleotides outside the gene matches: 9. From germline, CDR1 is SGHTA and CDR2 FQGNSA. The CDR3 length is 19 residues. CDR3 loop: CASSFYGQGASTGANVLTF. The CDR3 region has the DNA TGTGCCAGCAGCTTCTACGGACAGGGGGCCAGCACTGGGGCCAACGTCCTGACTTTC.

This chain connects TRBV5-4 to TRBJ2-5; 10 bases match TRBD1. Trimming cost V 4 bases and J 2 bases; bases outside gene matches: 11. The CDR3 loop spans 17 amino acids. The germline V gene has CDR1 SGHNT and CDR2 YYREEE (reference sequence). The CDR3 spells CASSPGTGEARQETQYF. CDR3 coding DNA: TGTGCCAGCAGCCCCGGGACAGGGGAAGCGCGGCAAGAGACCCAGTACTTC.

This clone was counted only a few times. CDR3 sequence: CASSIDPRTSDGYTF. The DNA for the CDR3 is TGTGCCAGTAGTATAGATCCGCGGACATCGGATGGCTACACCTTC. V is TRBV19 and J is TRBJ1-2, with a possible D match to TRBD1 (5 bases). Germline assignment: CDR1 LNHDA and CDR2 SQIVND (reference sequence). With 0 bases removed from V and 6 bases from J, the gap between germline ends came to 14 bases. The CDR3 runs 15 residues.

This clone was seen only a few times. The chain joins TRBV7-2 to TRBJ1-1, with no clear D. The CDR3 covers 14 residues. Germline V lookup: CDR1 SGHTA, CDR2 FQGNSA. The V gene lost 3 bases and the J gene lost 1 base, with 9 bases spanning the gap. As DNA, the CDR3 is TGTGCCAGCAGCTTTAGTGGGCCGAACACTGAAGCTTTCTTT. Its protein product is CASSFSGPNTEAFF.

This clone has more than one count but fewer than ten. The chain is built from TRBV28 and TRBJ1-2; 9 bases are a match to TRBD1. CDR1 MDHEN and CDR2 SYDVKM come from the germline V gene. Trimming cost V 5 bases and J 5 bases; bases outside gene matches: 6. The CDR3 extends over 14 amino acids. The CDR3 DNA follows: TGTGCCAGCAGTACCGGGACAGGGCAATATGGCTACACCTTC. This translates into CASSTGTGQYGYTF.

Only a few counts were recorded for this clone. The chain carries TRBV19 and TRBJ2-3; tentatively, D is TRBD2 (6 bases). The CDR3 has 12 amino acids. Germline loops: CDR1 LNHDA, CDR2 SQIVND (reference sequence). The V gene lost 10 bases and the J gene lost 3 bases, with 11 bases spanning the gap. The CDR3 DNA sequence: TGTGCCACATCGGAGGGAACAGATACGCAGTATTTT. It encodes CATSEGTDTQYF.

There are many counts of this clone. The chain recombines TRBV28 with TRBJ2-1; the D gene is possibly TRBD1 (6 bases). The CDR3 runs to 15 residues. CDR1 is MDHEN, CDR2 SYDVKM, per germline. The V end lost 6 bases, the J end lost 8 bases, and 20 bases lay between the germline ends. The CDR3 DNA is TGTGCCAGCAGCCCTACAGGGTTAGCTGTGTATGAGCAGTTCTTC. This codes for CASSPTGLAVYEQFF.

This chain uses TRBV19 with TRBJ1-6; D is unresolved. From germline, CDR1 is LNHDA and CDR2 SQIVND (reference sequence). V was trimmed by 5 bases and J by 7 bases, leaving 12 bases between them. This CDR3 contains 14 residues. Here the CDR3 DNA reads TGTGCCAGTAGTTGGCAGGCCAGGAATTCACCCCTCCACTTT. Its translation: CASSWQARNSPLHF.

This clone was recorded many times. This chain links TRBV5-1 with TRBJ1-1; no reliable D call. The germline CDR1 and CDR2 sequences are SGHRS and YFSETQ. Trimming left V 2 bases short and J 0 bases short, with 8 bases between. This CDR3 is 14 amino acids long. Here the CDR3 reads CASSFSDMNTEAFF. The DNA for the CDR3 is TGCGCCAGCAGCTTCAGCGATATGAACACTGAAGCTTTCTTT.

CDR3 residues: CASSQEGQAYYGYTF. CDR3 sequence (DNA): TGCGCCAGCAGCCAAGAAGGACAGGCCTACTATGGCTACACCTTC. This chain connects TRBV4-1 to TRBJ1-2; 7 bases agree with TRBD1. The CDR3 totals 15 residues. CDR1 MGHRA and CDR2 YSYEKL come from the germline V gene. With 0 bases clipped from V and 3 bases from J, the junction kept 4 bases outside the gene matches.

This clone was picked up many times. The chain carries TRBV29-1 and TRBJ2-1, with a weak D call TRBD2 (6 bases). The CDR3 is 13 amino acids. Germline CDR1 and CDR2: SQVTM and ANQGSEA. V shed 7 bases and J shed 10 bases, with 20 bases lying between them. The CDR3 nucleotides read TGCAGCGCCGCCGGGACTCAACGAGGGGAGCAGTTCTTC. Its protein product is CSAAGTQRGEQFF.

The V gene is TRBV4-2, the J gene TRBJ1-4, with TRBD1 as a possible D gene (5 bases). V lost 1 base, J lost 2 bases, and 14 bases lay in between. The CDR3 runs 17 residues. Germline CDR1 is LGHNA and CDR2 is YNFKEQ. CDR3 nucleotide sequence: TGTGCCAGCAGCCAAGTTACGGCGGGGCCCACTAATGAAAAACTGTTTTTT. Translating it yields CASSQVTAGPTNEKLFF.

Only a few counts were recorded for this clone. The chain has TRBV4-3 and TRBJ1-2; 8 bases are shared with TRBD1. CDR3 length: 15 residues. The ends lost 1 base at V and 8 bases at J; junction bases unmatched: 9. The germline CDR1 and CDR2 sequences are LGHNA and YSLEER. Written as DNA, the CDR3 is TGCGCCAGCAGCCAAGTGGACAGGGAGGGAAACGGCTACACCTTC. It translates to CASSQVDREGNGYTF.

Remarks on this clone: The junction and the germline gene differ at one end; a read error may be behind it. The chain couples TRBV7-2 to TRBJ2-5; possibly TRBD2 for D (6 bases). The CDR3 totals 13 residues. CDR1 SGHTA and CDR2 FQGNSA come from the germline V gene. The CDR3 reads CASSLEPRESQYF. The CDR3 bases are TGTGCCAGCAGCTTAGAACCCCGGGAGAGCCAGTACTTC.

The chain has TRBV7-6 and TRBJ2-3; the D gene is possibly TRBD2 (6 bases). This CDR3 spans 14 amino acids. The V and J ends lost 9 bases and 1 base respectively, with 14 bases between them. Per the germline V gene, CDR1 is SGHVS and CDR2 is FNYEAQ. The CDR3 loop reads CASSGRGGTDTQYF. CDR3 nucleotides: TGTGCCAGTTCAGGGCGGGGAGGCACAGATACGCAGTATTTT.

In this sample, this clone turned up once. This chain joins TRBV9 and TRBJ2-5, with 11 bases lining up with TRBD1. This CDR3 has 16 amino acids. The trim removed 0 bases at V and 1 base at J, leaving 2 bases unmatched. Germline CDR1 and CDR2: SGDLS and YYNGEE. CDR3 protein: CASSVGGTGGQETQYF. CDR3 in DNA: TGTGCCAGCAGCGTAGGAGGGACAGGGGGCCAAGAGACCCAGTACTTC. The full variable domain, with the rest looked up from reference TRBV9 and TRBJ2-5, is DSGVTQTPKHLITATGQRVTLRCSPRSGDLSVYWYQQSLDQGLQFLIQYYNGEERAKGNILERFSAQQFPDLHSELNLSSLELGDSALYFCASSVGGTGGQETQYFGPGTRLLVL.

This clone has just a few counts. The V and J genes are TRBV14 and TRBJ2-7; 8 nucleotides match TRBD2. Germline V CDR1 and CDR2: SGHDN, FVKESK. The CDR3 has 14 residues. V trimming: 2 bases; J trimming: 6 bases; junction bases outside the gene matches: 6. Here the CDR3 reads CASSQNWAGGEQYF. The CDR3 DNA follows: TGTGCCAGCAGCCAAAATTGGGCGGGAGGCGAGCAGTACTTC.

The table lists this clone with a few counts. The gene calls are TRBV29-1 and TRBJ2-3, with 13 bases fitting TRBD2. The V segment lost 4 bases and the J segment 1 base; nucleotides outside the gene matches: 2. CDR1 SQVTM and CDR2 ANQGSEA come from the germline V gene. The CDR3 covers 15 residues. In DNA, the CDR3 is TGCAGCGTTGGTACTAGCGGGGGGGGCACAGATACGCAGTATTTT. Translation: CSVGTSGGGTDTQYF.

The V and J genes are TRBV10-1 and TRBJ2-3, with 10 bases lining up with TRBD2. This CDR3 spans 21 amino acids. In germline, CDR1 is WNHNN, CDR2 SYGVQD (reference sequence). The V gene end was trimmed by 2 bases and the J gene end by 0 bases; junction bases not matched to a gene: 17. The CDR3 bases are TGCGCCAGCAGTGAGATAACGCGGGGGACTAGCGAGCCCAGGAGCACAGATACGCAGTATTTT. As protein: CASSEITRGTSEPRSTDTQYF.